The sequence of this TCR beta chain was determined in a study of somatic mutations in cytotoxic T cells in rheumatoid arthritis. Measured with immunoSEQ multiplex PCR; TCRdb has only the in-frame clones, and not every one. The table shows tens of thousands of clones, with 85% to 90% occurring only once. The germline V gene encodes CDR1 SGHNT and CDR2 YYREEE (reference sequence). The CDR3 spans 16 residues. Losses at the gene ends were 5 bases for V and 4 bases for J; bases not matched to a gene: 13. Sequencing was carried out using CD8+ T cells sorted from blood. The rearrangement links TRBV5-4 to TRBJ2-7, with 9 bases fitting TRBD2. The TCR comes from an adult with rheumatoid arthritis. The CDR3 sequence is CASSPGTGTSLYEQYF. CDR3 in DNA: TGTGCCAGCAGTCCCGGGACCGGGACTAGCCTTTACGAGCAGTACTTC. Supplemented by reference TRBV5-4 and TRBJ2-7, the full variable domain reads ETGVTQSPTHLIKTRGQQVTLRCSSQSGHNTVSWYQQALGQGPQFIFQYYREEENGRGNFPPRFSGLQFPNYSSELNVNALELDDSALYLCASSPGTGTSLYEQYFGPGTRLTVT.